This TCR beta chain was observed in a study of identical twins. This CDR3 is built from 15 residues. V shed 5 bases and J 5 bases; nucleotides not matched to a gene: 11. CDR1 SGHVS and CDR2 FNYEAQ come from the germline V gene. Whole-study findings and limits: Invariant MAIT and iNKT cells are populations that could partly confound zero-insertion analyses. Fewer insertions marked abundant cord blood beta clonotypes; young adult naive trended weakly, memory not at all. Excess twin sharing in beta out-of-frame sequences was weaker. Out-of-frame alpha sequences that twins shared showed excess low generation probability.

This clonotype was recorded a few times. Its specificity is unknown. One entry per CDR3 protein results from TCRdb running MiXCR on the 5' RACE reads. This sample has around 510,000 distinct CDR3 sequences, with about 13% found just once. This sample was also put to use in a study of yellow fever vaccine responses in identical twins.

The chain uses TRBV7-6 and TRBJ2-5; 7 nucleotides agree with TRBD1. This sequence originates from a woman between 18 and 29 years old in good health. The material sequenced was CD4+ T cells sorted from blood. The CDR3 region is CASSTIPGGLETQYF. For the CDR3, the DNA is TGTGCCAGCAGCACAATCCCAGGGGGTTTGGAGACCCAGTACTTC.